This T cell receptor (beta chain) was sequenced during a study of T cells after yellow fever vaccination. Study-level points and caveats: Clonotypes shared by both compartments, CD4 and CD8, made up a small share. Sorted repertoires could include abundant contaminating clonotypes from bulk cells. Peak timing came faster in the weaker secondary response, day 5 versus 15. Booster samples showed a return of most primary-vaccination clones (roughly 96% CD4, approximately 85% CD8).

MiXCR was run by TCRdb on the 5' RACE reads, yielding one entry per CDR3 protein. The sample gives hundreds of thousands of distinct CDR3 sequences, around a fifth of which show up once; about 15% is in the top ten. As for this clonotype: Its cognate antigen is unknown.

CDR1 and CDR2 (germline): LNHNV, YYDKDF (reference sequence). CDR3 size: 12 residues. The V end lost 5 bases, the J end lost 9 bases, and 11 bases lay between the germline ends. The chain combines TRBV15 with TRBJ1-5; a possible D gene is TRBD1 (6 bases). This receptor was taken from a man between 18 and 29 years old who received the YFV17D yellow fever vaccine. Sequencing was performed on PBMCs, taken about 21 days after the first yellow fever vaccination. CDR3 DNA: TGTGCCACCAGCGCATTAGGGGGGCCCCAGCATTTT. As protein: CATSALGGPQHF. Full variable domain (outside the CDR3, taken from reference TRBV15 and TRBJ1-5): DAMVIQNPRYQVTQFGKPVTLSCSQTLNHNVMYWYQQKSSQAPKLLFHYYDKDFNNEADTPDNFQSRRPNTSFCFLDIRSPGLGDTAMYLCATSALGGPQHFGDGTRLSIL.